This is a list of T cell receptor beta chains from one sample in a study of cytomegalovirus exposure and HLA in healthy donors. Sequencing used immunoSEQ multiplex PCR; TCRdb keeps in-frame clones, though not all of them. The sample carries around 150,000 clones, 75% to 90% recorded once. Sequenced material: PBMCs. The receptors shown here come from a woman under 30 in good health and CMV-seronegative. Both conserved end residues are part of each CDR3. The D gene is left open where the match is weak. Only some rows state a clone size, as once, few, many or a class for expanded clones.

clone size: .
V gene: TRBV13
J gene: TRBJ2-7
D gene: .
CDR3 protein: CASSFRDTYEQYF
CDR3 DNA: TGTGCCAGCAGCTTCCGGGACACCTACGAGCAGTACTTC

clone size: .
V gene: TRBV4-1
J gene: TRBJ2-1
D gene: TRBD2
CDR3 protein: CASSQGRTSGYNEQFF
CDR3 DNA: TGCGCCAGCAGCCAAGGTAGGACTAGCGGCTACAATGAGCAGTTCTTC

clone size: once
V gene: TRBV15
J gene: TRBJ1-6
D gene: .
CDR3 protein: CATSRRRDSPLHF
CDR3 DNA: TGTGCCACCAGCAGGCGACGGGATTCACCCCTCCACTTT

clone size: .
V gene: TRBV7-8
J gene: TRBJ1-1
D gene: .
CDR3 protein: CASRLYLGGGSEAFF
CDR3 DNA: TGTGCCAGCAGACTCTACTTAGGAGGAGGGTCTGAAGCTTTCTTT

clone size: few
V gene: TRBV4-1
J gene: TRBJ1-6
D gene: .
CDR3 protein: CASSQERQPNSPLHF
CDR3 DNA: TGCGCCAGCAGCCAAGAGAGACAGCCTAATTCACCCCTCCACTTT

clone size: .
V gene: TRBV6-5
J gene: TRBJ1-1
D gene: .
CDR3 protein: CASRAQRMNTEAFF
CDR3 DNA: TGTGCCAGCAGAGCACAGAGAATGAACACTGAAGCTTTCTTT

clone size: .
V gene: TRBV4-1
J gene: TRBJ1-2
D gene: .
CDR3 protein: CASSQEVLEWDGYTF
CDR3 DNA: TGCGCCAGCAGCCAAGAGGTGCTGGAGTGGGATGGCTACACCTTC

clone size: once
V gene: TRBV2
J gene: TRBJ1-1
D gene: .
CDR3 protein: CASSQGRNTEAFF
CDR3 DNA: TGTGCCAGCAGCCAAGGGAGGAACACTGAAGCTTTCTTT

clone size: .
V gene: TRBV29-1
J gene: TRBJ2-3
D gene: .
CDR3 protein: CSVGGRSGQKQDTQYF
CDR3 DNA: TGCAGCGTTGGAGGGCGCTCAGGACAGAAACAGGATACGCAGTATTTT

clone size: .
V gene: TRBV11-2
J gene: TRBJ2-5
D gene: .
CDR3 protein: CASSLLASQETQYF
CDR3 DNA: TGTGCCAGCAGCTTGCTAGCGAGCCAAGAGACCCAGTACTTC

clone size: .
V gene: TRBV11-2
J gene: TRBJ2-1
D gene: TRBD2
CDR3 protein: CASSLAGRDEQFF
CDR3 DNA: TGTGCCAGCAGCCTAGCGGGAAGGGATGAGCAGTTCTTC

clone size: once
V gene: TRBV27
J gene: TRBJ2-3
D gene: .
CDR3 protein: CASSFLGGGTDTQYF
CDR3 DNA: TGTGCCAGCAGTTTCCTAGGGGGGGGCACAGATACGCAGTATTTT

clone size: .
V gene: TRBV6-1
J gene: TRBJ1-2
D gene: .
CDR3 protein: CASSEAWRGGEAGYTF
CDR3 DNA: TGTGCCAGCAGTGAAGCGTGGAGAGGGGGAGAGGCTGGCTACACCTTC

clone size: .
V gene: TRBV30
J gene: TRBJ2-1
D gene: .
CDR3 protein: CAWSDGRRNNEQFF
CDR3 DNA: TGTGCCTGGAGTGATGGAAGGAGGAACAATGAGCAGTTCTTC

clone size: once
V gene: TRBV5-1
J gene: TRBJ1-4
D gene: .
CDR3 protein: CASSLSTWWGDGEKLFF
CDR3 DNA: TGCGCCAGCAGCTTGTCTACGTGGTGGGGAGACGGTGAAAAACTGTTTTTT

clone size: .
V gene: TRBV2
J gene: TRBJ2-1
D gene: .
CDR3 protein: CASRPVGYNEQFF
CDR3 DNA: TGTGCCAGCAGACCCGTCGGTTACAATGAGCAGTTCTTC

clone size: .
V gene: TRBV18
J gene: TRBJ1-1
D gene: .
CDR3 protein: CASSPKTIVRRPGVSAEAFF
CDR3 DNA: TGTGCCAGCTCACCAAAAACAATTGTCAGACGGCCCGGGGTAAGCGCTGAAGCTTTCTTT

clone size: .
V gene: TRBV5-1
J gene: TRBJ2-5
D gene: TRBD2
CDR3 protein: CASSLWTSGSETQYF
CDR3 DNA: TGCGCCAGCAGCTTATGGACTAGCGGGTCAGAGACCCAGTACTTC

clone size: .
V gene: TRBV5-6
J gene: TRBJ2-2
D gene: .
CDR3 protein: CASSLTRNTGELFF
CDR3 DNA: TGTGCCAGCAGCTTAACACGAAACACCGGGGAGCTGTTTTTT

clone size: .
V gene: TRBV20-1
J gene: TRBJ2-7
D gene: .
CDR3 protein: CSASSGVEQYF
CDR3 DNA: TGCAGTGCTAGTTCAGGGGTGGAGCAGTACTTC

clone size: .
V gene: TRBV2
J gene: TRBJ2-7
D gene: .
CDR3 protein: CASSEDSLTGGYEQYF
CDR3 DNA: TGTGCCAGCAGTGAGGACAGCCTCACGGGGGGCTACGAGCAGTACTTC

clone size: .
V gene: TRBV19
J gene: TRBJ1-5
D gene: .
CDR3 protein: CASSRTEGSNQPQHF
CDR3 DNA: TGTGCCAGTAGCCGAACAGAGGGAAGCAATCAGCCCCAGCATTTT

clone size: .
V gene: TRBV7-6
J gene: TRBJ2-7
D gene: TRBD1
CDR3 protein: CASSLKGATSYEQYF
CDR3 DNA: TGTGCCAGCAGCTTAAAGGGGGCGACCTCCTACGAGCAGTACTTC

clone size: .
V gene: TRBV29-1
J gene: TRBJ2-3
D gene: TRBD1
CDR3 protein: CSVGITGGGTDTQYF
CDR3 DNA: TGCAGCGTTGGGATTACAGGGGGAGGCACAGATACGCAGTATTTT